The source of this T cell receptor beta chain is a study of human T cells and chemical hapten exposure. Study details: Sensitization involved placing 2% DPC onto a 2 cm by 2 cm region of upper inner arm skin. Patch tests delivered 0.01% DPC to the upper back and were evaluated at 6 days. Patients were mainly female, each with alopecia areata, totalis or universalis.

About this clonotype: Its antigen is as yet unknown.

V lost 0 bases, J lost 3 bases, and 16 bases lay in between. CDR1 and CDR2 from the germline V gene are DFQATT and SNEGSKA (reference sequence). The CDR3 is made up of 16 amino acids. Study-wide findings and caveats: Those TCRs sitting above 1 in 1000 frequency stayed the same with DPC sensitization.

The time point denotes: patch test 1, 2 weeks after DPC sensitization. Stated treatment: therapeutic diphenylcyclopropenone sensitization with weekly scalp DPC. Each CDR3 protein gets one entry after TCRdb re-called the RACE reads with MiXCR. This table has 90,000 to 120,000 distinct CDR3 sequences, roughly 11% appearing once. Sequenced here: whole blood, sampled in connection with sensitization to the hapten diphenylcyclopropenone (DPC). This receptor was obtained from a middle-aged woman with alopecia areata. Some clones in this sample may be carry-over from other donors' samples. The chain carries TRBV20-1 and TRBJ2-3, with D possibly being TRBD1 (5 bases). Written as DNA, the CDR3 is TGCAGTGCTAGAGATCCCCCAGGGCATGGAACAGATACGCAGTATTTT. Protein product: CSARDPPGHGTDTQYF.